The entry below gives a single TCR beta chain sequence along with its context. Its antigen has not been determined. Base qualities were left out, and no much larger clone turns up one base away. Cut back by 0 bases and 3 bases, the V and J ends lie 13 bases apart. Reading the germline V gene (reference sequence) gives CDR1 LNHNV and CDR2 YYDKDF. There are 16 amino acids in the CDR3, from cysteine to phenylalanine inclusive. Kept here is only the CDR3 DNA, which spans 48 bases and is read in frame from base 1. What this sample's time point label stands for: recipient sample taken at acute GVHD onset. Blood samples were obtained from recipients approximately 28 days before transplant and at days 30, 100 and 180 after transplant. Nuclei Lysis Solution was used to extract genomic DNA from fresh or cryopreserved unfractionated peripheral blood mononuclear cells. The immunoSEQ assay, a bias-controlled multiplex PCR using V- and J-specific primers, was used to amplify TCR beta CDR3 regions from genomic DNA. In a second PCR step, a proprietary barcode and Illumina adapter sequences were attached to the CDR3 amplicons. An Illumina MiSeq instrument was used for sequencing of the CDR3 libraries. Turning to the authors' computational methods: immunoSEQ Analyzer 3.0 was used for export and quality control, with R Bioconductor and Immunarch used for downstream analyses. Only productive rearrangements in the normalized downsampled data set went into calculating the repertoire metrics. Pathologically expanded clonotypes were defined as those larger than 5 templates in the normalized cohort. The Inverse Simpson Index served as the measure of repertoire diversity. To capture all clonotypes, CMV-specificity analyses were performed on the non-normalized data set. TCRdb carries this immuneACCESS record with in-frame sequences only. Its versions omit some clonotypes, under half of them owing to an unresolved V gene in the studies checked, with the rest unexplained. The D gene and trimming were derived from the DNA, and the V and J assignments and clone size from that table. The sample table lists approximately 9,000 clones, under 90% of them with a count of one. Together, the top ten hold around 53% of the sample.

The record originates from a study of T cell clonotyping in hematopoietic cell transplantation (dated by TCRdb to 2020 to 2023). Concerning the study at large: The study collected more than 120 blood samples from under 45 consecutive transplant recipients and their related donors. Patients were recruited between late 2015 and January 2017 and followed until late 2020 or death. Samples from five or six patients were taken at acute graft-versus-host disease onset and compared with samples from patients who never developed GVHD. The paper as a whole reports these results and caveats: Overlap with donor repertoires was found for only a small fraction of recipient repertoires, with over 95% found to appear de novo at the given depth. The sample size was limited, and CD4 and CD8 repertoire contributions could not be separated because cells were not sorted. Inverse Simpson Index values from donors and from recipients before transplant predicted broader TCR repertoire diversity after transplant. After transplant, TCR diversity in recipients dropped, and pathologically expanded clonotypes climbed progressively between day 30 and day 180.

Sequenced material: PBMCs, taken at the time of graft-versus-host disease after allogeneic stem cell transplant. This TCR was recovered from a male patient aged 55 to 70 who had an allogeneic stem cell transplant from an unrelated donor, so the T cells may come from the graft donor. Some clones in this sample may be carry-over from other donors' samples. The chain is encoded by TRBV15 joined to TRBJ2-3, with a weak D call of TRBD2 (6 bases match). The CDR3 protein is CATSRDLSGGTDTQYF. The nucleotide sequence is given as TGTGCCACCAGCAGAGACCTATCCGGGGGTACAGATACGCAGTATTTT.